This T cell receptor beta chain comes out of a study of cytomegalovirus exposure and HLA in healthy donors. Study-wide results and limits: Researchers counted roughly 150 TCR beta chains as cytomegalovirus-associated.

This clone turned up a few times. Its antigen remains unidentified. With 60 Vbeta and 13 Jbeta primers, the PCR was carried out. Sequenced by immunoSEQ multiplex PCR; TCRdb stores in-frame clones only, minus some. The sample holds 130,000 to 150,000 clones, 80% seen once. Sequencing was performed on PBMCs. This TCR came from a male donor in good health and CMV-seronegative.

CDR3 nucleotide sequence: TGCGCCAGCAGCCAAGAGTCCTGGGCCACTGAAGCTTTCTTT. This gives the protein CASSQESWATEAFF. The chain has TRBV4-3 and TRBJ1-1; D remains ambiguous. The CDR3 runs 14 residues. The ends were cut back, 0 bases at V and 4 bases at J, with 9 bases in the middle. Germline CDR1 reads LGHNA; CDR2 reads YSLEER.